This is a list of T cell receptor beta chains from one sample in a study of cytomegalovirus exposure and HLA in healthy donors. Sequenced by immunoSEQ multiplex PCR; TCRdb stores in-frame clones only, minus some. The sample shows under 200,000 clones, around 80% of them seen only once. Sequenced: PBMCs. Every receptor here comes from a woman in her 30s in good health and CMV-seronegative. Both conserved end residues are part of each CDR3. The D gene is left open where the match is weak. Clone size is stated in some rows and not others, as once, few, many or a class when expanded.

CDR3 protein: CASSLATPTGGIYGYTF
CDR3 DNA: TGCGCCAGCAGCTTGGCCACTCCAACAGGGGGGATCTATGGCTACACCTTC
J gene: TRBJ1-2
V gene: TRBV5-1
clone size: -
D gene: TRBD1
CDR3 length: 17

CDR3 protein: CASRTFSGQPQHF
CDR3 DNA: TGTGCCAGCAGGACTTTTAGTGGGCAGCCCCAGCATTTT
J gene: TRBJ1-5
V gene: TRBV28
clone size: -
D gene: -
CDR3 length: 13

CDR3 protein: CASSTRRLAGGHEQFF
CDR3 DNA: TGTGCCAGCAGTACCCGTCGACTAGCGGGGGGCCATGAGCAGTTCTTC
J gene: TRBJ2-1
V gene: TRBV27
clone size: -
D gene: TRBD2
CDR3 length: 16

CDR3 protein: CASSLALSSSYEQYF
CDR3 DNA: TGCGCCAGCAGCTTGGCGTTATCCAGCTCCTACGAGCAGTACTTC
J gene: TRBJ2-7
V gene: TRBV5-1
clone size: -
D gene: -
CDR3 length: 15

CDR3 protein: CASSSSGGHKNIQYF
CDR3 DNA: TGTGCCAGCAGTTCTAGCGGGGGCCACAAAAACATTCAGTACTTC
J gene: TRBJ2-4
V gene: TRBV6-5
clone size: -
D gene: TRBD2
CDR3 length: 15

CDR3 protein: CASSYTPQATNEKLFF
CDR3 DNA: TGCGCCAGCAGCTACACTCCACAGGCAACTAATGAAAAACTGTTTTTT
J gene: TRBJ1-4
V gene: TRBV5-1
clone size: once
D gene: -
CDR3 length: 16

CDR3 protein: CASSLTGKGEQYF
CDR3 DNA: TGTGCCAGCAGCTTGACAGGGAAGGGCGAGCAGTACTTC
J gene: TRBJ2-7
V gene: TRBV13
clone size: -
D gene: TRBD1
CDR3 length: 13

CDR3 protein: CASSLMDSQQETQYF
CDR3 DNA: TGTGCCAGCAGCTTAATGGACAGCCAACAAGAGACCCAGTACTTC
J gene: TRBJ2-5
V gene: TRBV7-2
clone size: -
D gene: -
CDR3 length: 15

CDR3 protein: CASSLATGQGYEQYF
CDR3 DNA: TGCGCCAGCAGCTTGGCCACGGGACAGGGCTACGAGCAGTACTTC
J gene: TRBJ2-7
V gene: TRBV5-1
clone size: -
D gene: TRBD1
CDR3 length: 15

CDR3 protein: CSVVSRLETSGTDTQYF
CDR3 DNA: TGCAGCGTTGTCTCCCGATTAGAGACTAGCGGCACAGATACGCAGTATTTT
J gene: TRBJ2-3
V gene: TRBV29-1
clone size: -
D gene: TRBD2
CDR3 length: 17

CDR3 protein: CASSRTGSNQPQHF
CDR3 DNA: TGTGCCAGCAGCCGGACAGGGAGCAATCAGCCCCAGCATTTT
J gene: TRBJ1-5
V gene: TRBV7-9
clone size: -
D gene: TRBD1
CDR3 length: 14

CDR3 protein: CASSLVRGGGYTF
CDR3 DNA: TGTGCCAGCAGTTTGGTCAGGGGAGGGGGCTACACCTTC
J gene: TRBJ1-2
V gene: TRBV28
clone size: -
D gene: -
CDR3 length: 13

CDR3 protein: CASSSGTGRGEQYF
CDR3 DNA: TGTGCCAGCAGCTCAGGGACAGGGCGAGGCGAGCAGTACTTC
J gene: TRBJ2-7
V gene: TRBV5-5
clone size: -
D gene: TRBD1
CDR3 length: 14

CDR3 protein: CASSDATGGAEQFF
CDR3 DNA: TGTGCCAGCAGTGACGCGACGGGGGGTGCTGAGCAGTTCTTC
J gene: TRBJ2-1
V gene: TRBV6-4
clone size: -
D gene: TRBD2
CDR3 length: 14

CDR3 protein: CASSVTGGTYEQYF
CDR3 DNA: TGTGCCAGCAGTGTAACGGGAGGGACCTACGAGCAGTACTTC
J gene: TRBJ2-7
V gene: TRBV6-1
clone size: once
D gene: TRBD2
CDR3 length: 14

CDR3 protein: CASGTGRTTNEKLFF
CDR3 DNA: TGTGCCAGCGGGACAGGGCGGACCACTAATGAAAAACTGTTTTTT
J gene: TRBJ1-4
V gene: TRBV6-6
clone size: -
D gene: TRBD1
CDR3 length: 15

CDR3 protein: CASRGRWATDTQYF
CDR3 DNA: TGTGCCAGCAGGGGGAGGTGGGCTACAGATACGCAGTATTTT
J gene: TRBJ2-3
V gene: TRBV2
clone size: -
D gene: -
CDR3 length: 14

CDR3 protein: CAASRGMNYGYTF
CDR3 DNA: TGTGCCGCATCTCGGGGGATGAACTATGGCTACACCTTC
J gene: TRBJ1-2
V gene: TRBV28
clone size: few
D gene: -
CDR3 length: 13

CDR3 protein: CASSEAYTGELFF
CDR3 DNA: TGTGCCAGCAGTGAAGCGTATACCGGGGAGCTGTTTTTT
J gene: TRBJ2-2
V gene: TRBV2
clone size: -
D gene: -
CDR3 length: 13

CDR3 protein: CASSPLRTGSSYEQYF
CDR3 DNA: TGTGCCAGCTCACCACTCAGGACAGGAAGCTCCTACGAGCAGTACTTC
J gene: TRBJ2-7
V gene: TRBV18
clone size: -
D gene: TRBD1
CDR3 length: 16